This T cell receptor (beta chain) was profiled in a study of shared clonotypes between healthy human individuals. Researchers drew on approximately 92 million PBMCs for genomic DNA from unsorted samples. In this sample, this clone turned up a few times. Over several immunoSEQ plates, each subset's genomic DNA was distributed in even portions. With ten immunoSEQ deep assay plates, unsorted PBMC DNA underwent sequencing. Authors' methods: ImmunoSEQ only sent back junction sequences with no quality scores, so filtering was done differently. Using immunoSEQ multiplex PCR, the repertoire was profiled, and TCRdb retains in-frame clones only, with some absent. D and trimming were read from the DNA, whereas the V and J calls and clone size are those reported in that table. The data contain around 500,000 clones, 81% of them seen just once; the ten biggest clones take up about 12%. The CDR3 consists of 14 residues. Germline V gene lookup returns CDR1 SGHNT and CDR2 YYREEE (reference sequence). The V and J ends lost 7 bases and 6 bases respectively, with 17 bases between them.

The sequencing sample was made of PBMCs. J is TRBJ2-1 and V is TRBV5-4; D may correspond to TRBD1 or TRBD2 (5 bases each). This clonotype originated in a woman in her forties in good health. Some clones in this sample may be carry-over from other donors' samples. This chain's CDR3 is CASSGSSRVNEQFF. The CDR3 DNA reads as TGTGCCAGCTCAGGTTCTAGCAGGGTCAATGAGCAGTTCTTC.